The present T cell receptor (beta chain) was sequenced within a study of identical twins. In this sample, this clonotype turned up many times. No antigen is known for it. This CDR3 is 17 amino acids long. The V gene end was trimmed by 5 bases and the J gene end by 0 bases; junction bases not matched to a gene: 8. CDR1 LNHNV and CDR2 YYDKDF come from the germline V gene (reference sequence). TCRdb itself ran the 5' RACE reads through MiXCR, one entry per CDR3 protein. Of more than 650,000 distinct CDR3 sequences detected, 5.5% to 7.5% appear once; the ten largest clones hold 1.5% to 2%. Whole-study findings and limits: Analyses of zero insertions could, in part, be confounded by invariant MAIT and iNKT cells.

This sequence was found in a man aged 18 to 29 in good health. Input material: naive T cells sorted from blood. The V call is TRBV15, the J call TRBJ1-5; TRBD1 matches at 9 bases. This CDR3 reads CATSGSDRGPSNQPQHF. As DNA, the CDR3 is TGTGCCACCAGCGGATCGGACAGGGGCCCTAGCAATCAGCCCCAGCATTTT. Looking up the rest from reference TRBV15 and TRBJ1-5 gives the full variable domain: DAMVIQNPRYQVTQFGKPVTLSCSQTLNHNVMYWYQQKSSQAPKLLFHYYDKDFNNEADTPDNFQSRRPNTSFCFLDIRSPGLGDTAMYLCATSGSDRGPSNQPQHFGDGTRLSIL.